The following is a TCR beta chain sequence with its context. Its antigen is still unknown. The data originate from a study of monozygotic twins with inflammatory bowel disease. Using the 5' RACE reads, TCRdb records one entry per CDR3 protein without DNA. The sample table sets out 170,000 or so distinct CDR3 sequences. General study findings and limits: Evidence did not back any single strong signal or clonotype linked to IBD.

Germline V CDR1 and CDR2: SGHTA, FQGNSA. The CDR3 spans 14 residues. Source material: blood. The source of this sequence is a human donor with ulcerative colitis or Crohn's disease, or a healthy co-twin of an affected twin (not recorded which). The V gene is TRBV7-2, the J gene TRBJ2-1; the D call from TCRdb, TRBD1, cannot be confirmed without DNA. CDR3: CASSLRPASHEQFF.